Listed here are 15 T cell receptor beta chains from one sample, sequenced in a study of spatial heterogeneity in lung cancer. The antigens these receptors bind are not known. TCRdb itself ran the 5' RACE reads through MiXCR, one entry per CDR3 protein. Found here are some 6,900 distinct CDR3 sequences, about 10% of them singletons; the top ten hold roughly a tenth. Time point reported: sample taken at primary tumor resection. Study conclusions and caveats: Expanded intratumoral alpha and beta TCR counts tracked tumor mutation counts.

The source was lung tumor tissue, collected at surgery. These receptors came from a female donor with early-stage non-small cell lung cancer.

The table lists this clonotype with many counts. V and J are TRBV30 and TRBJ1-4, with TRBD1 identical over 7 bases. This CDR3 region has 13 residues. The V segment lost 2 bases and the J segment 7 bases; nucleotides outside the gene matches: 4. CDR1 is GTSNPN, CDR2 SVGIG, per germline (reference sequence). CDR3 residues: CAWSPGTVEKLFF. The CDR3 DNA sequence: TGTGCCTGGAGTCCCGGGACAGTTGAAAAACTGTTTTTT.

A few counts support this clonotype. The chain combines TRBV7-9 with TRBJ2-5; TRBD1 aligns across 7 bases. The CDR3 extends over 15 amino acids. V lost 0 bases, J lost 1 base, and 2 bases stayed unmatched. Germline-derived CDR1 and CDR2 are SEHNR and FQNEAQ (reference sequence). The CDR3 protein is CASSLAGTVQETQYF. The CDR3 DNA reads as TGTGCCAGCAGCTTAGCCGGGACAGTCCAAGAGACCCAGTACTTC. Variable domain in full (rest from reference TRBV7-9 and TRBJ2-5): DTGVSQNPRHKITKRGQNVTFRCDPISEHNRLYWYRQTLGQGPEFLTYFQNEAQLEKSRLLSDRFSAERPKGSFSTLEIQRTEQGDSAMYLCASSLAGTVQETQYFGPGTRLLVL.

This chain links TRBV11-2 with TRBJ2-7; 8 bases match TRBD2. The CDR3 extends over 15 amino acids. Per the germline V gene, CDR1 is SGHAT and CDR2 is FQNNGV. The ends lost 5 bases at V and 2 bases at J; junction bases unmatched: 8. CDR3 region: CASSRQASGPYEQYF. The CDR3 DNA is TGTGCCAGCAGCCGGCAAGCTAGCGGGCCCTACGAGCAGTACTTC.

This clonotype counts as medium-sized. V gene TRBV6-5 combines with J gene TRBJ1-1; maybe TRBD1 (6 bases). CDR1 and CDR2 (germline): MNHEY, SVGAGI. The CDR3 has 13 residues. V lost 7 bases and J lost 12, with 21 bases in between. CDR3 residues: CASTNRGEGLTFF. The CDR3 region has the DNA TGTGCCAGCACCAATAGGGGGGAAGGCTTAACTTTCTTT.

This clonotype was recorded a few times. The chain employs TRBV12-3 or TRBV12-4 and TRBJ1-3; possible D gene TRBD1, 5 bases. CDR3 size: 14 residues. V was clipped by 3 bases and J by 3 bases, with 9 bases between them. DNA for the CDR3: TGTGCCAGCAGTTTCTCAGGGAGTGGAAACACCATATATTTT. It yields the protein CASSFSGSGNTIYF.

The gene calls are TRBV3-2 and TRBJ2-5; the table's D call, TRBD2, has no DNA check behind it. TRBV3-2 is classified as a pseudogene. The CDR3 sequence is 13 residues long. The CDR3: CASSQAGTETQYF. For the CDR3, the DNA is TGTGCCAGCAGCCAGGCCGGTACTGAGACCCAGTACTTC.

This clonotype was seen a handful of times. The rearrangement links TRBV5-5 to TRBJ2-5, with a possible D match to TRBD1 (5 bases). CDR3 size: 13 residues. Germline loops: CDR1 SGHKS, CDR2 YYEKEE (reference sequence). Trimming removed 2 bases at V and 3 bases at J, with 8 bases between. The CDR3 region has the DNA TGTGCCAGCAGCTTTCCAGGGAAAGAGACCCAGTACTTC. This encodes CASSFPGKETQYF.

This clonotype was seen ten or more times. V is TRBV7-2 and J is TRBJ1-1, with D maybe TRBD1 (5 bases). The V and J ends lost 1 base and 2 bases respectively, with 11 bases between them. Germline CDR1 reads SGHTA; CDR2 reads FQGNSA. CDR3 size: 15 residues. This CDR3 reads CASSLGQGYNTEAFF. The CDR3 coding sequence is TGTGCCAGCAGCTTAGGCCAGGGTTACAACACTGAAGCTTTCTTT. Complete variable domain (other parts from reference TRBV7-2 and TRBJ1-1): GAGVSQSPSNKVTEKGKDVELRCDPISGHTALYWYRQSLGQGLEFLIYFQGNSAPDKSGLPSDRFSAERTGGSVSTLTIQRTQQEDSAVYLCASSLGQGYNTEAFFGQGTRLTVV.

This clonotype was picked up a small number of times. This sequence joins TRBV6-5 and TRBJ2-1; D may correspond to TRBD1 or TRBD2 (6 bases each). The ends were cut back, 7 bases at V and 3 bases at J, with 13 bases in the middle. CDR1 and CDR2 from the germline V gene are MNHEY and SVGAGI. The CDR3 is 14 residues long. Here the CDR3 reads CASKGGAGYNEQFF. The CDR3 DNA is TGTGCCAGCAAGGGGGGAGCGGGCTACAATGAGCAGTTCTTC.

The chain employs TRBV6-6 and TRBJ2-3; tentative D call: TRBD2 (7 bases). The germline V gene encodes CDR1 MNHNY and CDR2 SVGAGI (reference sequence). V gave up 5 bases and J gave up 2 bases, with 20 bases separating them. This CDR3 region has 17 residues. CDR3 in amino acids: CASSPWVAGASTDTQYF. CDR3 sequence (DNA): TGTGCCAGCAGTCCTTGGGTTGCGGGGGCCTCCACAGATACGCAGTATTTT.

This clonotype was found many times. The chain couples TRBV29-1 to TRBJ1-2; D is perhaps TRBD1 (5 bases). The germline V gene encodes CDR1 SQVTM and CDR2 ANQGSEA. The CDR3 contains 12 residues. Between the trimmed V and J ends, which lost 3 bases and 3 bases, there was a span of 8 bases. The CDR3 DNA sequence: TGCAGCGTTGAGGGGCTGGACTATGGCTACACCTTC. Translation gives CSVEGLDYGYTF.

J is TRBJ1-5 and V is TRBV4-2; D is possibly TRBD1 (5 bases). Germline CDR1 reads LGHNA; CDR2 reads YNFKEQ. Trimming shortened V by 1 base and J by 2 bases, and 12 bases separated the two germline ends. The CDR3 spans 16 residues. DNA for the CDR3: TGTGCCAGCAGCCAAGGTGGCAGGGCCGGCAATCAGCCCCAGCATTTT. This encodes CASSQGGRAGNQPQHF.

A few counts support this clonotype. This chain connects TRBV5-1 to TRBJ2-1; 11 positions agree with TRBD2. The J segment lost 3 bases and the V segment lost 0 bases, leaving 14 bases of the junction unmatched. This CDR3 is built from 20 residues. Germline CDR1 reads SGHRS; CDR2 reads YFSETQ. For the CDR3, the DNA is TGCGCCAGCAGCTTGGCCGTAATAGCGGGGGGGCCGTCCCTCTACAATGAGCAGTTCTTC. It encodes CASSLAVIAGGPSLYNEQFF.

This clonotype was found many times. The genes are TRBV5-1 and TRBJ1-2; the match to TRBD1 covers 7 bases. This CDR3 contains 15 residues. Per germline, CDR1 SGHRS and CDR2 YFSETQ. V was pared by 0 bases and J by 4 bases, with 6 bases of the junction left unmatched. CDR3 sequence: CASSLEPDRAYGYTF. The CDR3 DNA follows: TGCGCCAGCAGCTTGGAGCCCGACAGGGCCTATGGCTACACCTTC.

This clonotype is classed as medium-sized (0.01 to 0.1%). The chain carries TRBV9 and TRBJ1-1; the D gene is possibly TRBD1 (6 bases). V was shortened by 6 bases and J by 3 bases, with 18 bases between the two germline ends. The germline V gene has CDR1 SGDLS and CDR2 YYNGEE. The CDR3 runs 15 residues. The CDR3 DNA reads as TGTGCCAGCACCAATCTCCGGGACATGGACACTGAAGCTTTCTTT. Protein: CASTNLRDMDTEAFF.